Below, 6 T cell receptor beta chains from the same sample are listed, as sequenced in a study of T cell changes during pregnancy in multiple sclerosis (dated by TCRdb to between 2019 and 2020). The library was generated by the immunoSEQ multiplex PCR assay. Drawn from immuneACCESS, this table holds only the in-frame rearrangements with V and J called that TCRdb kept. Clones are partly lost; checked studies trace under half to an unresolved V gene and leave the rest unexplained. Present in this sample are tens of thousands of clones, approximately 93% of which were seen just once. In total, the top ten clones hold less than 2% of the sample. The input for sequencing was peripheral blood, taken after pregnancy. The source of these receptors is a female donor with multiple sclerosis, enrolled in a pregnancy study.

The chain employs TRBV6-5 and TRBJ1-2; D is possibly TRBD1 (5 bases). This CDR3 contains 14 residues. From germline, CDR1 is MNHEY and CDR2 SVGAGI. Trimming removed 7 bases at V and 1 base at J, with 13 bases between. The CDR3 reads CASIDLGGNYGYTF. In DNA form, the CDR3 reads TGTGCCAGCATCGATTTGGGGGGTAACTATGGCTACACCTTC.

This clone was detected only once. The rearrangement joins TRBV5-8 to TRBJ2-7; unclear D gene. The ends were cut back, 8 bases at V and 5 bases at J, with 11 bases in the middle. Germline V gene sequence: CDR1 SGHTS, CDR2 YDEGEE. The CDR3 extends over 11 amino acids. The CDR3 DNA follows: TGTGCCAGTACTTTTCATGACGAGCAGTACTTC. It yields the protein CASTFHDEQYF.

This chain uses TRBV7-2 with TRBJ2-5, with D unresolved. Germline-derived CDR1 and CDR2 are SGHTA and FQGNSA. This CDR3 contains 14 residues. V was shortened by 2 bases and J by 3 bases, with 10 bases between the two germline ends. The DNA of the CDR3 is TGTGCCAGCAGCTTAACGGCGGTAGAAGAGACCCAGTACTTC. Translation: CASSLTAVEETQYF.

V usage is TRBV29-1 and J usage is TRBJ2-7; 10 bases match TRBD2. In germline, CDR1 is SQVTM, CDR2 ANQGSEA. V gave up 6 bases and J gave up 6 bases; unmatched junction bases: 8. The CDR3 length is 13 residues. The CDR3 is CSVSKREGLEQYF. CDR3 coding DNA: TGCAGCGTATCAAAGCGGGAGGGCCTCGAGCAGTACTTC.

This chain links TRBV7-9 with TRBJ2-3; D may be TRBD1 (6 bases). CDR1 and CDR2 from the germline V gene are SEHNR and FQNEAQ (reference sequence). The length of the CDR3 is 13 residues. The germline V and J ends were trimmed by 4 bases and 5 bases, with 10 bases remaining between them. Here the CDR3 reads CASSYRDLDTQYF. Written as DNA, the CDR3 is TGTGCCAGCAGCTACAGGGACCTAGATACGCAGTATTTT.

The V and J genes are TRBV15 and TRBJ2-1; the match to TRBD2 covers 8 bases. V dropped 0 bases and J dropped 7; count of bases not matched to a gene: 5. The CDR3 runs to 15 residues. CDR1 is LNHNV, CDR2 YYDKDF, per germline (reference sequence). The CDR3 loop reads CATSRDWRLANEQFF. The DNA for the CDR3 is TGTGCCACCAGCAGAGATTGGCGACTAGCGAATGAGCAGTTCTTC.